The present T cell receptor (beta chain) was sequenced within a study of spatial heterogeneity in lung cancer. For the study at large: Tumor-region TCR transcript counts correlated strongly with a T cell module score from matched bulk RNA-seq.

In TCRdb, the 5' RACE reads were re-called with MiXCR into one record per CDR3 protein. The table records 3,900 or so distinct CDR3 sequences, roughly 4.3% of them present only once. This clonotype was counted at least ten times. Antigen unknown. Findings and caveats of the study: In tumors, expanded intratumoral alpha and beta TCR counts tracked mutation counts.

Time point described: sample taken at primary tumor resection. The donors comprised about 69 untreated early-stage non-small cell lung cancer patients. Sequencing of whole RNA from tumor, nontumor lung or frozen PBMC involved no sorting. Germline-derived CDR1 and CDR2 are SQVTM and ANQGSEA. The junction had 8 bases not matched to a gene; V was cut back by 7 bases and J by 4 bases. There are 13 residues in the CDR3. The chain has TRBV29-1 and TRBJ1-1; TRBD1 matches 8 bases. Sequenced material: lung tumor tissue, taken at surgery. The receptor was isolated from a male donor with early-stage non-small cell lung cancer. The CDR3 region has the DNA TGCAGCGCTGAGGGACAGGCGGGCACTGAAGCTTTCTTT. It translates to CSAEGQAGTEAFF.